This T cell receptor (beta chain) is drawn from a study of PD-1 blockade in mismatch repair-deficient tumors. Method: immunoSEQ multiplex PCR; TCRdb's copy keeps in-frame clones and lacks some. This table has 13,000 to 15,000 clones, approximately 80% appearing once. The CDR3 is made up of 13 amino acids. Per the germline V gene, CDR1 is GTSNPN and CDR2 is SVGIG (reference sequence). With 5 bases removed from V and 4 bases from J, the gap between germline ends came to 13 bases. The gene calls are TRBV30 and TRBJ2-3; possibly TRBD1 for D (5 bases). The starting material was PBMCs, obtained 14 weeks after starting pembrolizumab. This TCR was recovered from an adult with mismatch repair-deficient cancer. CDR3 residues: CAWSILGADTQYF. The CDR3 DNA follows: TGTGCCTGGTCGATCTTAGGGGCAGATACGCAGTATTTT.